The rows below give T cell receptor beta chains drawn from one sample of a study of blood T cell repertoires in COVID-19. Clones were sequenced by immunoSEQ multiplex PCR, and TCRdb holds only the in-frame ones, with some missing. The data contain about 240,000 clones, around 86% of them singletons. The specimen was peripheral blood. These receptors came from a woman aged 70 to 79 with active or convalescent COVID-19. CDR3s include the opening cysteine and the closing phenylalanine or tryptophan. The order of the fields is V gene, J gene, CDR3 protein.

TRBV7-9	TRBJ1-1	CASSLLRDTEAFF
TRBV11-2	TRBJ1-2	CASSLEEVVTNYGYTF
TRBV7-2	TRBJ2-7	CASIATGLYEQYF
TRBV5-1	TRBJ1-5	CASSLGRDPAMNSNQPQHF
TRBV10-3	TRBJ1-1	CAITPDRETEAFF
TRBV6-5	TRBJ1-6	CASRTEGGIMSPLHF
TRBV4-2	TRBJ1-5	CASSQDLRDSLNQPQHF
TRBV29-1	TRBJ1-2	CSVEVPGQGLLGYTF
TRBV6-5	TRBJ1-1	CASRPTGSTEAFF
TRBV2	TRBJ2-3	CAGTRGTDTQYF
TRBV12-3/TRBV12-4	TRBJ2-1	CASSPTGSEQFF
TRBV27	TRBJ1-3	CASSLGQPPSTIYF
TRBV3-1/TRBV3-2	TRBJ1-6	CASSQELRDRGSPLHF
TRBV19	TRBJ1-2	CASRGQGRSGYTF
TRBV5-4	TRBJ1-2	CASSSGQLLYGYTF
TRBV7-9	TRBJ2-2	CASSRGLAGVVTGELFF
TRBV27	TRBJ1-5	CASKRGQGGQPQHF
TRBV5-4	TRBJ1-1	CASSSINPDRAGTEAFF
TRBV18	TRBJ1-6	CASSYAGTGNSPLHF